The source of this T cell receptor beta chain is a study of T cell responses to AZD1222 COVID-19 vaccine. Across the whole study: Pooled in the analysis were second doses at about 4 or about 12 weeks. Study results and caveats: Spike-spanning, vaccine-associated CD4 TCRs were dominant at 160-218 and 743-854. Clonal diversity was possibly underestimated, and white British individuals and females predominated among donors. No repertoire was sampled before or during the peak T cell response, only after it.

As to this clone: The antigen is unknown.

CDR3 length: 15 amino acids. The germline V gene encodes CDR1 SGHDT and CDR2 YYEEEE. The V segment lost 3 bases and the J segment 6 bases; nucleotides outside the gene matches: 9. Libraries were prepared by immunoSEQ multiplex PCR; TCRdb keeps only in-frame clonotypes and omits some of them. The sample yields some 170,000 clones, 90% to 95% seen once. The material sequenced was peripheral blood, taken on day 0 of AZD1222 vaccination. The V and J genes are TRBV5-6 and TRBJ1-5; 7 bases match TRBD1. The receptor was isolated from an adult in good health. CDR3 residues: CASSWGTDRGQPQHF. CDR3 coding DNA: TGTGCCAGCAGCTGGGGGACAGACAGAGGTCAGCCCCAGCATTTT.